The TCR beta chain described here comes from a study of OX40 agonist ivuxolimab in advanced cancers. Looking at the study overall: At 82.7% male, the cohort had a mean age of about 55 years, ranging from roughly 20 to 90. Study-level results: The mean number of expanded clones was higher in CD8+ T cells than in CD4+. Certain nonresponders additionally had low normalized T-cell clonal expansion.

Repertoires were generated with immunoSEQ multiplex PCR, while TCRdb's copy carries only in-frame clones and drops some. The table shows tens of thousands of clones, with around 93% occurring only once. With 8 bases removed from V and 0 bases from J, the gap between germline ends came to 20 bases. This CDR3 spans 17 amino acids. Germline assignment: CDR1 SGHNT and CDR2 YENEEA. This clone was found once. Antigen unknown. This receptor was obtained from an adult with an advanced solid tumor such as melanoma, head and neck, liver or kidney cancer. The sequencing here drew on CD4+ or CD8+ T cells sorted from blood, taken in a trial of the OX40 agonist ivuxolimab. The V call is TRBV11-3, the J call TRBJ2-1; tentative D call: TRBD2 (7 bases). The CDR3 DNA is TGTGCCAGCGGAAGGTCAAGGGGGGGTATCTCCTACAATGAGCAGTTCTTC. Residues: CASGRSRGGISYNEQFF.